This T cell receptor (beta chain) was retrieved from a study of vaccination effects on CD4 cells after COVID-19. About the research overall: Two doses of either BNT162b2 or mRNA-1273 were given to each participant.

To note about this clone: Its antigen is unidentified.

The method was immunoSEQ multiplex PCR; TCRdb's version includes in-frame clones alone and lacks a portion of them. The sample includes 30,000 to 35,000 clones, around 73% of them seen just once. Sequencing followed a ViraFEST assay step that expanded antigen-specific CD4+ T cells with viral peptide pools. The culture ran for approximately 9 days before CD4+ T cells were isolated. Recipients of the vaccine had no prior SARS-CoV-2 infection and negative nucleocapsid antibodies. Cultures of a few million PBMC per well contained 9 to 10 IU/ml IL-2 plus 10 ug/ml peptides. Half of the medium was exchanged for IL-2 medium on both days 3 and 7. The ends lost 0 bases at V and 5 bases at J; junction bases unmatched: 6. Germline V gene data show CDR1 as MNHEY and CDR2 as SMNVEV (reference sequence). The CDR3 covers 16 residues.

The V call is TRBV27, the J call TRBJ1-1, with 10 bases matching TRBD1. Sequencing used CD4+ T cells from PBMCs cultured with HCoV-OC43 spike peptides, obtained before COVID-19 vaccination. Described subset: HCoV-OC43 spike overlapping peptide pool stimulation. The clonotype originates from a human donor who received a COVID-19 vaccine. The CDR3: CASSLSGTGVGTEAFF. The CDR3 DNA reads TGTGCCAGCAGTTTATCGGGGACAGGGGTAGGGACTGAAGCTTTCTTT.